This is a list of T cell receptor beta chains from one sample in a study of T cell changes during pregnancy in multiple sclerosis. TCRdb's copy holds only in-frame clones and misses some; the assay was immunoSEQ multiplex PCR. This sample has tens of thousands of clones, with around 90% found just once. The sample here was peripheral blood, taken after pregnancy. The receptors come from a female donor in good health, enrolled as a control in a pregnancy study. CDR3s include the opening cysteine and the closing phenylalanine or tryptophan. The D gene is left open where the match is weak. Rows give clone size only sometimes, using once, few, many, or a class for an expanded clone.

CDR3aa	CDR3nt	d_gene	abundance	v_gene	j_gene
CASSAGTTSYEQYF	TGTGCCAGCAGTGCCGGGACTACCTCCTACGAGCAGTACTTC	TRBD2	.	TRBV25-1	TRBJ2-7
CASSRYNQPQHF	TGTGCCAGCAGTCGGTACAATCAGCCCCAGCATTTT	.	.	TRBV27	TRBJ1-5
CASSTWTGYNEQFF	TGTGCCAGTAGTACTTGGACAGGATACAATGAGCAGTTCTTC	TRBD1	.	TRBV19	TRBJ2-1
CASSLAAGINQPQHF	TGTGCCAGCAGCTTAGCGGCAGGGATAAATCAGCCCCAGCATTTT	.	.	TRBV7-2	TRBJ1-5
CASSRRGSFYGYTF	TGCGCCAGCAGCCGCAGGGGATCATTCTATGGCTACACCTTC	.	.	TRBV27	TRBJ1-2
CAWGTSPFLAGQETQYF	TGTGCCTGGGGTACCAGCCCCTTTCTAGCGGGGCAAGAGACCCAGTACTTC	TRBD2	.	TRBV30	TRBJ2-5
CASSVLGGAGGDTQYF	TGTGCCAGCAGCGTCCTAGGGGGAGCGGGAGGGGATACGCAGTATTTT	TRBD2	once	TRBV9	TRBJ2-3
CASSRTGTGGSYNEQFF	TGTGCCAGCAGCCGAACCGGGACAGGGGGCTCCTACAATGAGCAGTTCTTC	TRBD1	.	TRBV9	TRBJ2-1
CASSYSTEKLFF	TGTGCCAGCAGTTACTCGACAGAAAAACTGTTTTTT	.	once	TRBV6-6	TRBJ1-4
CATVATGKNTGELFF	TGTGCCACCGTCGCGACAGGGAAGAACACCGGGGAGCTGTTTTTT	TRBD1	.	TRBV18	TRBJ2-2
CASSLIGTLSYNEQFF	TGTGCCAGCAGCTTAATTGGGACTCTCTCCTACAATGAGCAGTTCTTC	.	.	TRBV11-1	TRBJ2-1
CASSFNRNTEAFF	TGTGCCAGCAGCTTTAATAGGAACACTGAAGCTTTCTTT	.	.	TRBV11-2	TRBJ1-1
CASSWAGSTDTQYF	TGTGCCAGTAGTTGGGCGGGGAGCACAGATACGCAGTATTTT	.	.	TRBV19	TRBJ2-3
CAPWSGGYYGYTF	TGTGCCCCGTGGTCGGGGGGATACTATGGCTACACCTTC	.	.	TRBV11-2	TRBJ1-2
CASSPLIGALSEAFF	TGTGCCAGCAGCCCACTAATAGGGGCCCTTTCTGAAGCTTTCTTT	.	.	TRBV7-9	TRBJ1-1
CASSYSQGLYPEAFF	TGTGCCAGCAGTTACTCGCAGGGGTTATACCCTGAAGCTTTCTTT	.	.	TRBV6-5	TRBJ1-1
CASSLGGGDSYEQYF	TGCGCCAGCAGCTTGGGTGGGGGCGACTCCTACGAGCAGTACTTC	.	.	TRBV5-1	TRBJ2-7
CASSLDGVWSYNSPLHF	TGCGCCAGCAGCTTGGACGGGGTGTGGTCCTATAATTCACCCCTCCACTTT	.	.	TRBV5-1	TRBJ1-6
CASSPDRVCTF	TGTGCCAGCTCACCCGACAGGGTATGCACCTTC	TRBD1	.	TRBV18	TRBJ1-2
CASSPLTGSYNEQFF	TGTGCCAGCTCACCCTTAACAGGGTCCTACAATGAGCAGTTCTTC	.	.	TRBV18	TRBJ2-1
CASSSRAGLAKNIQYF	TGTGCCAGCAGTTCCAGAGCGGGACTAGCCAAAAACATTCAGTACTTC	TRBD2	.	TRBV28	TRBJ2-4
CAISEGGTDTEAFF	TGTGCCATCAGTGAGGGGGGCACGGACACTGAAGCTTTCTTT	.	.	TRBV10-3	TRBJ1-1
CASRSGPGSPLHF	TGTGCCAGCAGAAGTGGGCCTGGATCACCCCTCCACTTT	.	.	TRBV27	TRBJ1-6
CASGAGQPPGGYTF	TGCGCCAGCGGGGCGGGACAGCCCCCTGGGGGCTACACCTTC	TRBD1	.	TRBV5-1	TRBJ1-2
CASTFRAETQYF	TGTGCCAGCACGTTCAGGGCCGAGACCCAGTACTTC	.	.	TRBV6-1	TRBJ2-5
CASSDTSGGALGDTQYF	TGTGCCAGCAGTGACACTAGCGGGGGGGCCCTTGGAGATACGCAGTATTTT	TRBD2	.	TRBV6-1	TRBJ2-3
CASSARRDNTEAFF	TGTGCCAGCTCCGCGAGGCGGGATAACACTGAAGCTTTCTTT	.	few	TRBV18	TRBJ1-1
CASSLGQGGVYF	TGTGCCAGCAGCCTTGGACAGGGTGGAGTATATTTT	TRBD1	.	TRBV13	TRBJ1-3
CAIGTGGNQPQHF	TGTGCCATCGGCACAGGGGGTAATCAGCCCCAGCATTTT	TRBD1	.	TRBV10-3	TRBJ1-5
CASSHPSGSYEQFF	TGCGCCAGCAGCCATCCTAGCGGGAGCTATGAGCAGTTCTTC	TRBD2	.	TRBV5-1	TRBJ2-1
CASSPGQMSSIYF	TGTGCCAGCAGTCCCGGACAAATGTCCTCCATATATTTT	.	.	TRBV28	TRBJ1-3
CASSERQDSGGYTF	TGCGCCAGCAGCGAGCGACAGGACAGCGGTGGCTACACCTTC	.	few	TRBV5-1	TRBJ1-2
CSVDDGGPMGTEAFF	TGCAGCGTTGACGACGGGGGGCCGATGGGCACTGAAGCTTTCTTT	.	.	TRBV29-1	TRBJ1-1
CASSQGQGSSYEQYF	TGCGCCAGCAGCCAAGGGCAGGGAAGCTCCTACGAGCAGTACTTC	.	.	TRBV4-1	TRBJ2-7
CASSPTRLVDTQYF	TGTGCCAGCAGTCCAACCCGACTAGTGGATACGCAGTATTTT	.	.	TRBV27	TRBJ2-3
CAISVGGEDSPLHF	TGTGCCATCAGTGTAGGGGGAGAGGATTCACCCCTCCACTTT	.	.	TRBV10-3	TRBJ1-6
CASRGGDRTDTQYF	TGCGCCAGCAGGGGGGGGGACCGCACAGATACGCAGTATTTT	TRBD2	.	TRBV5-1	TRBJ2-3
CASSLERTSGGYNEQFF	TGTGCCAGCAGCTTAGAGCGGACTAGCGGGGGGTACAATGAGCAGTTCTTC	TRBD2	.	TRBV7-2	TRBJ2-1
CASSSGLAGVWDTQYF	TGCGCCAGCAGTTCCGGACTAGCGGGGGTTTGGGATACGCAGTATTTT	TRBD2	.	TRBV5-1	TRBJ2-3
CASSANGGQGTEAFF	TGTGCCAGCAGCGCGAACGGTGGGCAGGGCACTGAAGCTTTCTTT	.	.	TRBV7-9	TRBJ1-1
CASSLGRGRGSYEQYF	TGTGCCAGCAGCTTAGGAAGGGGCCGAGGCTCCTACGAGCAGTACTTC	.	.	TRBV11-2	TRBJ2-7
CASSLPRDRGDTQYF	TGTGCCAGCAGCTTACCCCGGGACAGGGGAGATACGCAGTATTTT	TRBD1	.	TRBV7-9	TRBJ2-3
CSVLGGQGAPGEQYF	TGCAGCGTCCTAGGGGGACAGGGGGCGCCCGGCGAGCAGTACTTC	TRBD1	once	TRBV29-1	TRBJ2-7
CSVGSLQETQYF	TGCAGCGTTGGTAGCCTGCAAGAGACCCAGTACTTC	.	.	TRBV29-1	TRBJ2-5
CASSFVAGSTGELFF	TGTGCCAGCAGCTTCGTCGCAGGATCCACCGGGGAGCTGTTTTTT	.	once	TRBV5-6	TRBJ2-2
CASSSGGAHTGELFF	TGTGCCAGCAGTAGCGGGGGGGCGCACACCGGGGAGCTGTTTTTT	TRBD2	few	TRBV2	TRBJ2-2
CASSLDPSYSYEQYF	TGTGCCAGCAGCTTAGATCCCTCCTACTCCTACGAGCAGTACTTC	.	.	TRBV11-2	TRBJ2-7
CASRPIDRVNTGELFF	TGTGCCAGCAGACCGATCGACAGGGTGAACACCGGGGAGCTGTTTTTT	TRBD1	.	TRBV27	TRBJ2-2
CATSTGTSGRERGTQYF	TGTGCCACCAGCACGGGGACTAGCGGGAGGGAGCGGGGTACGCAGTATTTT	TRBD2	.	TRBV15	TRBJ2-3
CASSRRVGPSYEQYF	TGTGCCAGCAGTCGTAGGGTGGGGCCCTCCTACGAGCAGTACTTC	.	.	TRBV5-6	TRBJ2-7
CASSQDMGLAGATSTDTQYF	TGCGCCAGCAGCCAAGATATGGGACTAGCGGGGGCCACTAGCACAGATACGCAGTATTTT	TRBD2	.	TRBV4-3	TRBJ2-3
CASTSRAGFGYTF	TGTGCCAGTACCTCTAGGGCGGGTTTTGGCTACACCTTC	.	.	TRBV19	TRBJ1-2